These T cell receptor beta chains were read from a single sample in a study of blood T cell repertoires in COVID-19. Measured with immunoSEQ multiplex PCR; TCRdb has only the in-frame clones, and not every one. In the table there are fewer than 65,000 clones, around 93% of which are singletons. The sequenced sample was peripheral blood. The receptors stem from a man in his forties or fifties with acute or convalescent COVID-19. Each CDR3 is given with its conserved first and last residue. D genes are given only for firm matches. Rows give clone size only sometimes, using once, few, many, or a class for an expanded clone.

D gene: TRBD1
V gene: TRBV27
J gene: TRBJ1-5
clone size: NA
CDR3 protein: CASRKAGGSPQPQHF
CDR3 DNA: TGTGCCAGCAGAAAAGCAGGGGGCTCGCCTCAGCCCCAGCATTTT

D gene: TRBD1
V gene: TRBV3-1/TRBV3-2
J gene: TRBJ2-5
clone size: NA
CDR3 protein: CASSPWTGRQETQYF
CDR3 DNA: TGTGCCAGCAGCCCCTGGACAGGGAGACAAGAGACCCAGTACTTC

D gene: NA
V gene: TRBV6-5
J gene: TRBJ1-2
clone size: NA
CDR3 protein: CASSFGYGYTF
CDR3 DNA: TGTGCCAGCAGTTTCGGGTATGGCTACACCTTC

D gene: TRBD1
V gene: TRBV29-1
J gene: TRBJ2-5
clone size: once
CDR3 protein: CSVGDRPLGETQYF
CDR3 DNA: TGCAGCGTTGGGGACAGGCCCCTGGGAGAGACCCAGTACTTC

D gene: NA
V gene: TRBV6-5
J gene: TRBJ1-1
clone size: once
CDR3 protein: CASSYGGTGGGTEAFF
CDR3 DNA: TGTGCCAGCAGTTACGGCGGGACTGGCGGGGGAACTGAAGCTTTCTTT

D gene: TRBD2
V gene: TRBV2
J gene: TRBJ2-1
clone size: once
CDR3 protein: CASRARLAGGRLGEQFF
CDR3 DNA: TGTGCCAGCAGAGCCCGACTAGCGGGGGGGCGGCTGGGTGAGCAGTTCTTC

D gene: TRBD1
V gene: TRBV3-1/TRBV3-2
J gene: TRBJ1-2
clone size: NA
CDR3 protein: CASSYWTGEDGYTF
CDR3 DNA: TGTGCCAGCAGCTATTGGACAGGAGAGGATGGCTACACCTTC

D gene: NA
V gene: TRBV2
J gene: TRBJ1-1
clone size: NA
CDR3 protein: CASSGGQHTEAFF
CDR3 DNA: TGTGCCAGCAGTGGCGGACAGCACACTGAAGCTTTCTTT

D gene: NA
V gene: TRBV4-1
J gene: TRBJ2-2
clone size: NA
CDR3 protein: CAPAGRWGAGELFF
CDR3 DNA: TGCGCGCCAGCAGGCCGGTGGGGGGCCGGGGAGCTGTTTTTT

D gene: TRBD1
V gene: TRBV6-5
J gene: TRBJ2-2
clone size: NA
CDR3 protein: CASSYLQGATGELFF
CDR3 DNA: TGTGCCAGCAGTTACTTACAGGGGGCCACCGGGGAGCTGTTTTTT

D gene: TRBD1
V gene: TRBV28
J gene: TRBJ2-7
clone size: NA
CDR3 protein: CASSSSSTGRDEQYF
CDR3 DNA: TGTGCCAGCAGTTCTTCATCGACAGGGCGCGACGAGCAGTACTTC

D gene: NA
V gene: TRBV7-9
J gene: TRBJ1-2
clone size: NA
CDR3 protein: CASSLSTTGPSGYTF
CDR3 DNA: TGTGCCAGCAGCTTATCGACGACAGGACCATCTGGCTACACCTTC

D gene: TRBD2
V gene: TRBV19
J gene: TRBJ2-3
clone size: once
CDR3 protein: CASSSGGPVEGTQYF
CDR3 DNA: TGTGCCAGTAGCAGCGGGGGGCCAGTGGAGGGAACGCAGTATTTT

D gene: NA
V gene: TRBV5-1
J gene: TRBJ1-6
clone size: NA
CDR3 protein: CASSLLAGNNSPLHF
CDR3 DNA: TGCGCCAGCAGCTTGTTAGCAGGGAATAATTCACCCCTCCACTTT

D gene: TRBD1
V gene: TRBV9
J gene: TRBJ2-1
clone size: NA
CDR3 protein: CASSVRIGTGVNEQFF
CDR3 DNA: TGTGCCAGCAGCGTACGAATCGGGACAGGGGTAAATGAGCAGTTCTTC

D gene: NA
V gene: TRBV6-1
J gene: TRBJ2-1
clone size: few
CDR3 protein: CASSEQGSGRSPYNEQFF
CDR3 DNA: TGTGCCAGCAGTGAACAGGGTAGCGGACGCAGTCCCTACAATGAGCAGTTCTTC

D gene: TRBD1
V gene: TRBV5-1
J gene: TRBJ2-7
clone size: NA
CDR3 protein: CASSLGQGAIYEQYF
CDR3 DNA: TGCGCCAGCAGCTTGGGACAGGGGGCTATTTACGAGCAGTACTTC

D gene: TRBD1
V gene: TRBV2
J gene: TRBJ1-5
clone size: NA
CDR3 protein: CASNGQGSINQPQHF
CDR3 DNA: TGTGCCAGCAATGGACAGGGCAGTATAAATCAGCCCCAGCATTTT

D gene: TRBD1
V gene: TRBV18
J gene: TRBJ2-1
clone size: NA
CDR3 protein: CASSPQDRNNEQFF
CDR3 DNA: TGTGCCAGCTCACCACAGGACAGGAACAATGAGCAGTTCTTC

D gene: NA
V gene: TRBV30
J gene: TRBJ2-6
clone size: NA
CDR3 protein: CAWSWAPGANVLTF
CDR3 DNA: TGTGCCTGGAGTTGGGCACCGGGGGCCAACGTCCTGACTTTC

D gene: TRBD1
V gene: TRBV5-6
J gene: TRBJ2-2
clone size: NA
CDR3 protein: CASSSDRVWTGELFF
CDR3 DNA: TGTGCCAGCAGTTCGGACAGGGTGTGGACCGGGGAGCTGTTTTTT

D gene: TRBD1
V gene: TRBV15
J gene: TRBJ1-4
clone size: NA
CDR3 protein: CATSFKRDRNEKLFF
CDR3 DNA: TGTGCCACCAGCTTCAAACGGGACAGGAATGAAAAACTGTTTTTT

D gene: NA
V gene: TRBV5-1
J gene: TRBJ2-1
clone size: once
CDR3 protein: CASSPGLGGEQFF
CDR3 DNA: TGCGCCAGCAGCCCGGGGCTGGGGGGAGAGCAGTTCTTC

D gene: NA
V gene: TRBV5-5
J gene: TRBJ1-1
clone size: NA
CDR3 protein: CASSRGANTEAFF
CDR3 DNA: TGTGCCAGCAGCCGCGGGGCGAACACTGAAGCTTTCTTT

D gene: TRBD1
V gene: TRBV7-9
J gene: TRBJ2-7
clone size: once
CDR3 protein: CASSLTRDSAYEQYF
CDR3 DNA: TGTGCCAGCAGCTTGACACGGGACAGTGCCTACGAGCAGTACTTC

D gene: TRBD1
V gene: TRBV24-1
J gene: TRBJ2-5
clone size: NA
CDR3 protein: CASEGTGTQETQYF
CDR3 DNA: TGTGCCAGCGAAGGGACAGGCACACAAGAGACCCAGTACTTC

D gene: NA
V gene: TRBV24-1
J gene: TRBJ2-7
clone size: NA
CDR3 protein: CATSDSTLPPYEQYF
CDR3 DNA: TGTGCCACCAGTGATTCGACACTTCCACCCTACGAGCAGTACTTC

D gene: TRBD1
V gene: TRBV10-3
J gene: TRBJ1-1
clone size: NA
CDR3 protein: CAISESPTGINTEAFF
CDR3 DNA: TGTGCCATCAGTGAGTCCCCGACAGGGATTAACACTGAAGCTTTCTTT

D gene: NA
V gene: TRBV4-1
J gene: TRBJ2-5
clone size: few
CDR3 protein: CASSQDGTEETQYF
CDR3 DNA: TGCGCCAGCAGCCAAGATGGGACTGAAGAGACCCAGTACTTC

D gene: NA
V gene: TRBV3-1/TRBV3-2
J gene: TRBJ1-2
clone size: once
CDR3 protein: CASSQSYGYTF
CDR3 DNA: TGTGCCAGCAGCCAGAGCTATGGCTACACCTTC

D gene: TRBD2
V gene: TRBV5-1
J gene: TRBJ2-5
clone size: NA
CDR3 protein: CASSFGLAGGMQETQYF
CDR3 DNA: TGCGCCAGCAGCTTCGGACTAGCGGGGGGGATGCAAGAGACCCAGTACTTC

D gene: TRBD2
V gene: TRBV24-1
J gene: TRBJ2-2
clone size: NA
CDR3 protein: CATSDRRQGLAGVNTGELFF
CDR3 DNA: TGTGCCACCAGTGATCGTCGACAGGGACTAGCGGGGGTTAACACCGGGGAGCTGTTTTTT

D gene: TRBD1
V gene: TRBV9
J gene: TRBJ1-2
clone size: NA
CDR3 protein: CASSVVGTGAYGYTF
CDR3 DNA: TGTGCCAGCAGCGTAGTGGGAACAGGGGCCTATGGCTACACCTTC

D gene: NA
V gene: TRBV10-3
J gene: TRBJ1-5
clone size: NA
CDR3 protein: CAISESRILNSNQPQHF
CDR3 DNA: TGTGCCATCAGTGAGTCGAGGATATTGAATAGCAATCAGCCCCAGCATTTT

D gene: NA
V gene: TRBV19
J gene: TRBJ2-1
clone size: NA
CDR3 protein: CASSTRVLSYNEQFF
CDR3 DNA: TGTGCCAGTAGTACCCGAGTACTCTCCTACAATGAGCAGTTCTTC

D gene: NA
V gene: TRBV5-1
J gene: TRBJ1-3
clone size: NA
CDR3 protein: CASSRTPGGSGNTIYF
CDR3 DNA: TGCGCCAGCAGCAGAACCCCGGGGGGGTCTGGAAACACCATATATTTT

D gene: NA
V gene: TRBV20-1
J gene: TRBJ2-5
clone size: NA
CDR3 protein: CSASPGPEGTQYF
CDR3 DNA: TGCAGTGCTAGTCCCGGGCCTGAGGGGACCCAGTACTTC

D gene: NA
V gene: TRBV19
J gene: TRBJ1-2
clone size: NA
CDR3 protein: CASTRSGGNYGYTF
CDR3 DNA: TGTGCCAGTACTCGGAGCGGGGGGAACTATGGCTACACCTTC

D gene: NA
V gene: TRBV29-1
J gene: TRBJ1-2
clone size: NA
CDR3 protein: CSVEDHSGDVQNGYTF
CDR3 DNA: TGCAGCGTTGAAGATCACTCAGGGGACGTACAGAATGGCTACACCTTC

D gene: NA
V gene: TRBV11-2
J gene: TRBJ1-3
clone size: NA
CDR3 protein: CASSLSTSSGNTIYF
CDR3 DNA: TGTGCCAGCAGCCTTTCCACCAGCTCTGGAAACACCATATATTTT

D gene: TRBD2
V gene: TRBV29-1
J gene: TRBJ2-1
clone size: NA
CDR3 protein: CSVSGGIGNEQFF
CDR3 DNA: TGCAGCGTAAGCGGGGGAATCGGGAATGAGCAGTTCTTC

D gene: NA
V gene: TRBV30
J gene: TRBJ1-1
clone size: NA
CDR3 protein: CAWSGALNTEAFF
CDR3 DNA: TGTGCCTGGAGTGGGGCACTGAACACTGAAGCTTTCTTT

D gene: NA
V gene: TRBV5-1
J gene: TRBJ1-1
clone size: NA
CDR3 protein: CASRSGISNTEAFF
CDR3 DNA: TGCGCCAGCAGAAGCGGCATCTCGAACACTGAAGCTTTCTTT